These 27 T cell receptor beta chains originate from one sample sequenced in a study of technical replicates of blood from a few donors. Sequencing used immunoSEQ multiplex PCR; TCRdb keeps in-frame clones, though not all of them. This table holds around 83,000 clones, approximately 92% found once. The sequencing sample was made of T cells isolated from PBMCs. The receptors originated from a human donor in good health.

The rearrangement links TRBV10-1 to TRBJ1-4; D remains ambiguous. Deletions cut 10 bases from V and 4 bases from J, with 16 bases between. This CDR3 is 14 amino acids long. The germline V gene encodes CDR1 WNHNN and CDR2 SYGVQD (reference sequence). As DNA, the CDR3 is TGCGCCATCCAACCCCCAGGAATTAATGAAAAACTGTTTTTT. As protein: CAIQPPGINEKLFF.

V and J are TRBV28 and TRBJ2-7, with 9 positions matching TRBD2. V dropped 2 bases and J dropped 4; count of bases not matched to a gene: 6. The CDR3 covers 15 residues. Germline-derived CDR1 and CDR2 are MDHEN and SYDVKM. The CDR3 loop is CASSLSGLARYEQYF. The CDR3 DNA reads TGTGCCAGCAGTTTAAGCGGACTAGCGAGGTACGAGCAGTACTTC.

V usage is TRBV5-1 and J usage is TRBJ2-7; D remains unclear. CDR1 is SGHRS and CDR2 is YFSETQ in the germline V gene. The CDR3 is 14 residues long. The V gene lost 1 base and the J gene lost 4 bases, with 12 bases spanning the gap. The CDR3 region is CASSLLNSGYEQYF. The CDR3, as DNA: TGCGCCAGCAGCTTGCTCAACAGTGGGTACGAGCAGTACTTC.

The J gene is TRBJ1-3, the V gene TRBV30; D might be TRBD1 (6 bases). Trimming cost V 4 bases and J 2 bases, with 6 bases left between them. Germline lookup yields CDR1 GTSNPN and CDR2 SVGIG (reference sequence). CDR3 length: 12 amino acids. The CDR3 region has the DNA TGTGCCTGGACAGGGGCTGGAAACACCATATATTTT. This translates into CAWTGAGNTIYF. The complete variable domain, with remaining parts taken from reference TRBV30 and TRBJ1-3, reads SQTIHQWPATLVQPVGSPLSLECTVEGTSNPNLYWYRQAAGRGLQLLFYSVGIGQISSEVPQNLSASRPQDRQFILSSKKLLLSDSGFYLCAWTGAGNTIYFGEGSWLTVV.

The chain is built from TRBV6-5 and TRBJ1-1, with D maybe TRBD1 (5 bases). V was shortened by 7 bases and J by 6 bases, with 15 bases between the two germline ends. This CDR3 has 13 amino acids. CDR1 and CDR2 (germline): MNHEY, SVGAGI. The CDR3 protein is CASKAGAGSEAFF. The CDR3 nucleotides are TGTGCCAGCAAAGCTGGTGCAGGGTCTGAAGCTTTCTTT.

This clone was seen once. The rearrangement joins TRBV4-1 to TRBJ2-3; 7 bases fit TRBD2. The CDR3 sequence is 16 residues long. Germline V gene lookup returns CDR1 MGHRA and CDR2 YSYEKL. Trimming at V came to 4 bases and at J to 1 base, leaving 8 bases not matched to a gene. The CDR3 DNA sequence: TGCGCCAGCAGCCTGAATCAGGGAGGGGGCACAGATACGCAGTATTTT. Amino acid sequence: CASSLNQGGGTDTQYF.

The chain links TRBV28 to TRBJ2-1, with a weak D call TRBD2 (6 bases). The CDR3 contains 13 residues. Germline lookup yields CDR1 MDHEN and CDR2 SYDVKM. With 5 bases removed from V and 9 bases from J, the gap between germline ends came to 14 bases. CDR3 sequence reads: CASSPSTSSEQFF. DNA for the CDR3: TGTGCCAGCAGTCCCTCCACTAGCAGTGAGCAGTTCTTC.

The chain links TRBV4-1 to TRBJ2-2, with D perhaps matching TRBD1 (6 bases). The CDR3 is 13 amino acids. The germline V gene has CDR1 MGHRA and CDR2 YSYEKL. Between the trimmed V and J ends, which lost 6 bases and 3 bases, there was a span of 8 bases. The CDR3 DNA sequence: TGCGCCAGCAGATACAGGGACACCGGGGAGCTGTTTTTT. It is translated as CASRYRDTGELFF.

The chain has TRBV5-3 and TRBJ1-1; 10 bases are shared with TRBD1. TRBV5-3 is placed among ORFs of uncertain function. The J segment lost 1 base and the V segment lost 1 base, leaving 1 base of the junction unmatched. CDR3 size: 15 residues. CDR3 loop: CARSLRDRGNTEAFF. CDR3 bases: TGTGCCAGAAGCTTGAGGGACAGGGGGAACACTGAAGCTTTCTTT.

V usage is TRBV7-9 and J usage is TRBJ2-7; 9 positions agree with TRBD1. This CDR3 is 18 amino acids long. Looked up from germline, CDR1 is SEHNR and CDR2 is FQNEAQ (reference sequence). The V segment lost 5 bases and the J segment 4 bases; nucleotides outside the gene matches: 18. DNA of the CDR3: TGTGCCAGCAGCATTATACGGATAGGGACAGGGTCGGGGTACGAGCAGTACTTC. Translated, it gives CASSIIRIGTGSGYEQYF.

The chain has TRBV28 and TRBJ2-7; 9 nucleotides agree with TRBD1. Germline V gene sequence: CDR1 MDHEN, CDR2 SYDVKM. The CDR3 is made up of 18 amino acids. The junction had 21 bases not matched to a gene; V was cut back by 6 bases and J by 6 bases. The CDR3 DNA reads TGTGCCAGCAGCCCGGACAGGGGCAGGGCGGAAGCCCCCCTCGAGCAGTACTTC. Encoded protein: CASSPDRGRAEAPLEQYF. Variable domain in full (rest from reference TRBV28 and TRBJ2-7): DVKVTQSSRYLVKRTGEKVFLECVQDMDHENMFWYRQDPGLGLRLIYFSYDVKMKEKGDIPEGYSVSREKKERFSLILESASTNQTSMYLCASSPDRGRAEAPLEQYFGPGTRLTVT.

This chain joins TRBV28 and TRBJ1-5; 7 bases agree with TRBD1. Trimming cost V 2 bases and J 3 bases; bases outside gene matches: 4. The CDR3 has 15 residues. CDR1 MDHEN and CDR2 SYDVKM come from the germline V gene. CDR3: CASSLRGQFNQPQHF. The CDR3 bases are TGTGCCAGCAGTTTAAGGGGACAGTTCAATCAGCCCCAGCATTTT.

The chain joins TRBV25-1 to TRBJ1-5, with TRBD1 as a possible D gene (6 bases). V lost 2 bases to trimming and J lost 3 bases, with 8 bases between them. Germline values: CDR1 MGHDK, CDR2 SYGVNS. The CDR3 length is 14 residues. The CDR3 reads CASSEAGVNQPQHF. The CDR3 coding sequence is TGTGCCAGCAGTGAAGCAGGGGTCAATCAGCCCCAGCATTTT.

The chain links TRBV7-9 to TRBJ1-2; D remains unclear. The germline V gene has CDR1 SEHNR and CDR2 FQNEAQ (reference sequence). Trimming removed 5 bases at V and 5 bases at J, with 12 bases between. CDR3 length equals 13 residues. The DNA for the CDR3 is TGTGCCAGCAGCCCCCTTGGGCCATATGGCTACACCTTC. Amino acids: CASSPLGPYGYTF.

The sample holds a few counts of this clone. This sequence joins TRBV12-5 and TRBJ1-6; D gene unclear. V was shortened by 6 bases and J by 0 bases, with 15 bases between the two germline ends. This CDR3 has 17 amino acids. Germline CDR1 and CDR2: LGHNT and FRNRAP. CDR3 coding DNA: TGTGCTAGTGGCTCTCGACCGGGAAGCTCCTATAATTCACCCCTCCACTTT. Translating it yields CASGSRPGSSYNSPLHF.

This chain links TRBV7-3 with TRBJ2-3; D might be TRBD1 (6 bases). The CDR3 has 15 residues. V was clipped by 5 bases and J by 4 bases, with 16 bases between them. Per the germline V gene, CDR1 is SGHTA and CDR2 is FQGTGA. CDR3 nucleotides: TGTGCCAGCAGCCCCCTGGGACATTTAGCAGATACGCAGTATTTT. The encoded protein is CASSPLGHLADTQYF.

This CDR3 is CASSYSQGFSGNTIYF. The CDR3 bases are TGTGCCAGCAGTTACTCACAGGGTTTTTCGGGAAACACCATATATTTT. The chain is built from TRBV6-6 and TRBJ1-3, with a tentative D call TRBD1 (6 bases). Germline lookup yields CDR1 MNHNY and CDR2 SVGAGI (reference sequence). The V gene lost 0 bases and the J gene lost 4 bases, with 13 bases spanning the gap. CDR3 length: 16 residues.

V is TRBV19 and J is TRBJ2-5; tentatively, D is TRBD1 (5 bases). The germline gives CDR1 LNHDA, CDR2 SQIVND (reference sequence). Trimming left V 5 bases short and J 3 bases short, with 10 bases between. The CDR3 spans 13 residues. This CDR3 reads CASSVDREETQYF. In DNA form, the CDR3 reads TGTGCCAGTAGTGTCGACAGAGAAGAGACCCAGTACTTC.

The chain links TRBV6-1 to TRBJ1-2, with 8 bases fitting TRBD1. Germline-derived CDR1 and CDR2 are MNHNS and SASEGT. The CDR3 runs to 16 residues. Trimming took 2 bases from V and 3 from J; bases not matched to a gene: 8. The CDR3 region has the DNA TGTGCCAGCAGTGAATACGTGACAGGGGATTACTATGGCTACACCTTC. It encodes CASSEYVTGDYYGYTF.

V gene TRBV6-6 combines with J gene TRBJ2-6; a possible D gene is TRBD1 (5 bases). The CDR3 runs 15 residues. Germline values: CDR1 MNHNY, CDR2 SVGAGI (reference sequence). Deletions cut 2 bases from V and 2 bases from J, with 7 bases between. CDR3 in amino acids: CASSYQTAGANVLTF. The CDR3, as DNA: TGTGCCAGCAGTTACCAGACAGCTGGGGCCAACGTCCTGACTTTC.

The chain joins TRBV5-1 to TRBJ2-3, with 10 bases lining up with TRBD2. This CDR3 has 16 residues. J was trimmed by 2 bases and V by 2 bases; bases with no gene match: 5. Germline-derived CDR1 and CDR2 are SGHRS and YFSETQ. CDR3 in DNA: TGCGCCAGCAGCTTCACACTAGCGGGATTCACAGATACGCAGTATTTT. Translating it yields CASSFTLAGFTDTQYF.

This clone was detected only once. V is TRBV11-2 and J is TRBJ2-1; TRBD1 might be the D (5 bases). The length of the CDR3 is 12 residues. Germline V gene lookup returns CDR1 SGHAT and CDR2 FQNNGV. Trimming stripped 1 base from V and 9 bases from J, with 7 bases between. CDR3 DNA sequence: TGTGCCAGCAGCTTAGGGGGCATTGAGCAGTTCTTC. Its translation: CASSLGGIEQFF. Using reference TRBV11-2 and TRBJ2-1 for the parts outside the CDR3, the full variable domain is EAGVAQSPRYKIIEKRQSVAFWCNPISGHATLYWYQQILGQGPKLLIQFQNNGVVDDSQLPKDRFSAERLKGVDSTLKIQPAKLEDSAVYLCASSLGGIEQFFGPGTRLTVL.

This clone was seen a single time. V is TRBV27 and J is TRBJ1-6; D is ambiguous. The CDR3 spans 18 residues. The V gene lost 1 base and the J gene lost 3 bases, with 16 bases spanning the gap. Germline V CDR1 and CDR2: MNHEY, SMNVEV (reference sequence). CDR3: CASSLFSPAEGYNSPLHF. For the CDR3, the DNA is TGTGCCAGCAGTTTATTTTCCCCAGCGGAGGGCTATAATTCACCCCTCCACTTT.

This clone showed up just a few times. This sequence joins TRBV25-1 and TRBJ1-1; D remains ambiguous. The V and J ends lost 8 bases and 1 base respectively, with 17 bases between them. The length of the CDR3 is 15 residues. The germline CDR1 and CDR2 sequences are MGHDK and SYGVNS. CDR3: CASAGFWEENTEAFF. CDR3 nucleotide sequence: TGTGCCAGCGCAGGCTTTTGGGAGGAGAACACTGAAGCTTTCTTT.

The V gene is TRBV7-9, the J gene TRBJ2-7, with D perhaps TRBD2 (5 bases). V lost 7 bases to trimming and J lost 3 bases, with 7 bases between them. The length of the CDR3 is 11 residues. CDR1 is SEHNR and CDR2 is FQNEAQ in the germline V gene (reference sequence). The CDR3: CASIRDYEQYF. The CDR3 coding sequence is TGTGCCAGCATCCGGGACTACGAGCAGTACTTC.

The J gene is TRBJ1-5, the V gene TRBV7-9; D not certain. The CDR3 has 13 amino acids. Trimming pared 1 base from V and 4 bases from J, leaving 5 bases between. Germline loops: CDR1 SEHNR, CDR2 FQNEAQ (reference sequence). DNA of the CDR3: TGTGCCAGCAGCTTAGGTTATAATCAGCCCCAGCATTTT. Amino acid sequence: CASSLGYNQPQHF.

This chain joins TRBV10-2 and TRBJ2-4; no clear D gene. Germline-derived CDR1 and CDR2 are WSHSY and SAAADI. CDR3 length: 15 residues. Trimming shortened V by 0 bases and J by 5 bases, and 11 bases separated the two germline ends. The CDR3: CASSESTPQENIQYF. CDR3 nucleotides: TGCGCCAGCAGTGAGTCGACGCCGCAGGAAAACATTCAGTACTTC.